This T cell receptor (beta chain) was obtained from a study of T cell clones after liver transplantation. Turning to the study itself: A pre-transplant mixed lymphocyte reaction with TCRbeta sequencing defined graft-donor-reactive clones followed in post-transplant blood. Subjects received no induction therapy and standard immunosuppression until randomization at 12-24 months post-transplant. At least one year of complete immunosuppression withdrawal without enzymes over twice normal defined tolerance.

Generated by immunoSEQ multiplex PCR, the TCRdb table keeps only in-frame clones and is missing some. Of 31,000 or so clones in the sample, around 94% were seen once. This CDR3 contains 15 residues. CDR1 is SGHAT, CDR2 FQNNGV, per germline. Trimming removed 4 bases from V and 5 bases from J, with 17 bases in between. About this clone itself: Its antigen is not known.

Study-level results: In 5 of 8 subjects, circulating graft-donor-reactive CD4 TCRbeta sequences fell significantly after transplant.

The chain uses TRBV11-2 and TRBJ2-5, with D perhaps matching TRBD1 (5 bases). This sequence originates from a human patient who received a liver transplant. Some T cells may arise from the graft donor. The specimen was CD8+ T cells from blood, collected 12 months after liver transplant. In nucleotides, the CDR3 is TGTGCCAGCAGCTCGGGTGTGTGGGGCTCGGAGACCCAGTACTTC. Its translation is CASSSGVWGSETQYF.